These 5 T cell receptor beta chains originate from one sample sequenced in a study of cytomegalovirus exposure and HLA in healthy donors. Both 60 Vbeta primers and 13 Jbeta primers went into the PCR. The protocol was immunoSEQ multiplex PCR, while the TCRdb copy is restricted to in-frame clones and leaves out a portion. The sample shows fewer than 200,000 clones, 60% to 80% of them seen only once. The sequenced material came from PBMCs. Every receptor here comes from a man between 18 and 35 years old in good health and CMV-seropositive.

The chain carries TRBV7-9 and TRBJ1-1; 8 nucleotides agree with TRBD1. Germline loops: CDR1 SEHNR, CDR2 FQNEAQ (reference sequence). The CDR3 spans 14 residues. Trimming at V came to 4 bases and at J to 6 bases, leaving 7 bases not matched to a gene. CDR3: CASSWTGLMAEAFF. DNA for the CDR3: TGTGCCAGCAGCTGGACAGGGCTTATGGCTGAAGCTTTCTTT.

The chain recombines TRBV19 with TRBJ1-5, with D possibly matching TRBD1 (6 bases). V was trimmed by 6 bases and J by 1 base, leaving 10 bases between them. CDR1 and CDR2 from the germline V gene are LNHDA and SQIVND (reference sequence). The CDR3 contains 14 residues. CDR3 in amino acids: CASSSTGSNQPQHF. CDR3 nucleotides: TGTGCCAGTAGCTCGACAGGCAGCAATCAGCCCCAGCATTTT.

This chain connects TRBV7-9 to TRBJ2-7; D is perhaps TRBD1 (5 bases). CDR1 is SEHNR, CDR2 FQNEAQ, per germline (reference sequence). Trimming removed 5 bases at V and 5 bases at J, with 10 bases between. There are 12 residues in the CDR3. CDR3 sequence (DNA): TGTGCCAGCAGCGCCGACAGTAACGAGCAGTACTTC. Amino acids: CASSADSNEQYF.

About this clone itself: It is likely a read error, because the conserved phenylalanine at the end of the CDR3 is missing. The limits of the CDR3 on the DNA are not certain, so only TCRdb's listed CDR3 is given. The V and J genes are TRBV20-1 and TRBJ2-7; the tabulated D call, TRBD2, remains unverified against the DNA. In germline, CDR1 is DFQATT, CDR2 SNEGSKA (reference sequence). The CDR3 is 11 residues long, counting both termini. The CDR3 loop reads CSARDLAAGVL.

This chain links TRBV19 with TRBJ2-1; 9 bases are a match to TRBD2. Germline V CDR1 and CDR2: LNHDA, SQIVND (reference sequence). This CDR3 is built from 15 residues. V shed 8 bases and J 0 bases; nucleotides not matched to a gene: 5. The CDR3 spells CASDTSGRSYNEQFF. The CDR3, as DNA: TGTGCCAGTGATACTAGCGGGCGCTCCTACAATGAGCAGTTCTTC. Looking up the rest from reference TRBV19 and TRBJ2-1 gives the full variable domain: DGGITQSPKYLFRKEGQNVTLSCEQNLNHDAMYWYRQDPGQGLRLIYYSQIVNDFQKGDIAEGYSVSREKKESFPLTVTSAQKNPTAFYLCASDTSGRSYNEQFFGPGTRLTVL.